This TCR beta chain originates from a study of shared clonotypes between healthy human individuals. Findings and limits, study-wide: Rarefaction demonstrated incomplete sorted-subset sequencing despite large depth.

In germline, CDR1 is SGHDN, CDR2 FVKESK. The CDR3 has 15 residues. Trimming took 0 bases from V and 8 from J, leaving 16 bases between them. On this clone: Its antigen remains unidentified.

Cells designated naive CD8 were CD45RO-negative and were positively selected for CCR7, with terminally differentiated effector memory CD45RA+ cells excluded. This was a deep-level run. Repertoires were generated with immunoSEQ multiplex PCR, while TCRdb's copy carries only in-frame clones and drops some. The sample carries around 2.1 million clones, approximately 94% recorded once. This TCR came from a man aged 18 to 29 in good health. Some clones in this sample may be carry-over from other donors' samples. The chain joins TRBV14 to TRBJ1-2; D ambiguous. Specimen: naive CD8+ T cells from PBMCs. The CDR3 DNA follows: TGTGCCAGCAGCCAAGATCGGACGGCGGCGCGCGGCTACACCTTC. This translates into CASSQDRTAARGYTF.